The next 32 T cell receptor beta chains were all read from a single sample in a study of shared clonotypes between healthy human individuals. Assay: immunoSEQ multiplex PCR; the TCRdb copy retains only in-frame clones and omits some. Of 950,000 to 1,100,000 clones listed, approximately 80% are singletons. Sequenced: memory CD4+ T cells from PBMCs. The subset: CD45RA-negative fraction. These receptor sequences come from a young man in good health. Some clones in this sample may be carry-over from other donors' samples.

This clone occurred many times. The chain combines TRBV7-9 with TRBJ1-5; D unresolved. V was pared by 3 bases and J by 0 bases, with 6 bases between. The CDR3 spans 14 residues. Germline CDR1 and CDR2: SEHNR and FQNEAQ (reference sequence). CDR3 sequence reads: CASSFGNSNQPQHF. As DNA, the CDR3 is TGTGCCAGCAGCTTTGGGAATAGCAATCAGCCCCAGCATTTT.

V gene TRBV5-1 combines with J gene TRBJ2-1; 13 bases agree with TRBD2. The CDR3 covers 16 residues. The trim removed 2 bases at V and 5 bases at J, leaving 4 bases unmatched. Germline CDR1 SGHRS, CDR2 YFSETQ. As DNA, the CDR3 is TGCGCCAGCAGCTTACCGGGACTAGCGGGGAACAATGAGCAGTTCTTC. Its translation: CASSLPGLAGNNEQFF.

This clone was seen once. The CDR3 protein is CASSSLGGTSVSYEQYF. CDR3 sequence (DNA): TGTGCCAGCAGCTCTCTGGGCGGGACTAGCGTGTCCTACGAGCAGTACTTC. The J gene is TRBJ2-7, the V gene TRBV11-2, with 10 positions matching TRBD2. Germline trimming cut 4 bases from V and 1 base from J; bases unmatched to any gene: 10. CDR1 is SGHAT, CDR2 FQNNGV, per germline. The CDR3 contains 17 residues.

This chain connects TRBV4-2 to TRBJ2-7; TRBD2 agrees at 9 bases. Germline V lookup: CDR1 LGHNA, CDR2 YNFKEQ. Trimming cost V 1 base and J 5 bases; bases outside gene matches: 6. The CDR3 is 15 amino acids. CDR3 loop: CASSQAVLAGNEQYF. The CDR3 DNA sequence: TGTGCCAGCAGCCAAGCTGTCCTAGCGGGAAACGAGCAGTACTTC.

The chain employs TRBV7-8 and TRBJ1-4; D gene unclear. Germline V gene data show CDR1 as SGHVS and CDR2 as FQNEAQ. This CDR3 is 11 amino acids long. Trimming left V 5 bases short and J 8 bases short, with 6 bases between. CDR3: CASSQEEKLFF. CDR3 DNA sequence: TGTGCCAGCAGCCAGGAGGAAAAACTGTTTTTT.

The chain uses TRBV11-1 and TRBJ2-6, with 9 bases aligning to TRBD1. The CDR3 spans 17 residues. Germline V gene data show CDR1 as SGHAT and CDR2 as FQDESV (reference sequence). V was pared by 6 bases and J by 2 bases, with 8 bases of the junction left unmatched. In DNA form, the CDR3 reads TGTGCCAGCAGGGACGGGACAGGGTCAACTGGGGCCAACGTCCTGACTTTC. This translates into CASRDGTGSTGANVLTF. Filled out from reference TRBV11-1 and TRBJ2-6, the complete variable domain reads EAEVAQSPRYKITEKSQAVAFWCDPISGHATLYWYRQILGQGPELLVQFQDESVVDDSQLPKDRFSAERLKGVDSTLKIQPAELGDSAMYLCASRDGTGSTGANVLTFGAGSRLTVL.

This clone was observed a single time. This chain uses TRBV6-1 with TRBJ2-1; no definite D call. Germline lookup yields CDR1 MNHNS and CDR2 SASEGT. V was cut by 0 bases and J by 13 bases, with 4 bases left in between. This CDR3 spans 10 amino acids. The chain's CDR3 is CASSEATQFF. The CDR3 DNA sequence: TGTGCCAGCAGTGAAGCAACCCAGTTCTTC.

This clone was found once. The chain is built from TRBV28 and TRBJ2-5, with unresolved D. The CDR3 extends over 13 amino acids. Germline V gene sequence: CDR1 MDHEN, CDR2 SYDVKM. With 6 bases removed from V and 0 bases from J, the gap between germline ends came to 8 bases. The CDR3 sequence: CASSIGYQETQYF. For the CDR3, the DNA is TGTGCCAGCAGCATCGGGTACCAAGAGACCCAGTACTTC.

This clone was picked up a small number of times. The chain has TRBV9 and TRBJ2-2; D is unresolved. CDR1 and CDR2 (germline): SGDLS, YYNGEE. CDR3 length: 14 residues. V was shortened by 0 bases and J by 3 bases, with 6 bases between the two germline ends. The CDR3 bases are TGTGCCAGCAGCGTAGAATCCTACACCGGGGAGCTGTTTTTT. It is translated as CASSVESYTGELFF.

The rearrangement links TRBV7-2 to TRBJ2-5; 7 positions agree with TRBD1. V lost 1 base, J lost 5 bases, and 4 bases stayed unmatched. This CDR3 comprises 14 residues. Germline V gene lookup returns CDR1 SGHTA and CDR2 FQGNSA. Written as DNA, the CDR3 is TGTGCCAGCAGCTTAGGACAGGGTCCGGAGACCCAGTACTTC. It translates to CASSLGQGPETQYF.

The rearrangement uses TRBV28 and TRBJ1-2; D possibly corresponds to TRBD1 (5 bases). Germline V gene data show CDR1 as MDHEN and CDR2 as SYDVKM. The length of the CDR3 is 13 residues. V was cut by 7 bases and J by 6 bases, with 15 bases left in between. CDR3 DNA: TGTGCCAGCAACCAGCGCCGGGACGATGGCTACACCTTC. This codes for CASNQRRDDGYTF.

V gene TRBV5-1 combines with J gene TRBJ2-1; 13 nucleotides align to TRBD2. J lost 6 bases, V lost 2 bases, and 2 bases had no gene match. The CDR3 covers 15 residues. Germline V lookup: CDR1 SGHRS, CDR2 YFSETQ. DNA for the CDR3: TGCGCCAGCAGCTTTGGACTAGCGGGAGTCAATGAGCAGTTCTTC. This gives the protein CASSFGLAGVNEQFF. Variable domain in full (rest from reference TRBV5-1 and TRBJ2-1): KAGVTQTPRYLIKTRGQQVTLSCSPISGHRSVSWYQQTPGQGLQFLFEYFSETQRNKGNFPGRFSGRQFSNSRSEMNVSTLELGDSALYLCASSFGLAGVNEQFFGPGTRLTVL.

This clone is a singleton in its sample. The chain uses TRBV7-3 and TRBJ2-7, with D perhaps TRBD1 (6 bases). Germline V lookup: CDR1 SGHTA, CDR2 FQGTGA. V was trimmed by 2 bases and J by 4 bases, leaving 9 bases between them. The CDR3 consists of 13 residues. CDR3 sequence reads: CASSLLGAYEQYF. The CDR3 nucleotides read TGTGCCAGCAGCTTACTGGGGGCGTACGAGCAGTACTTC.

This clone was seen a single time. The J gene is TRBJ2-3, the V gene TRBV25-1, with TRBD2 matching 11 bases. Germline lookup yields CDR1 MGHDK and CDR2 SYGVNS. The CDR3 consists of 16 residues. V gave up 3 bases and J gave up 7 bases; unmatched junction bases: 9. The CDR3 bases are TGTGCCAGCAGTGATACGGTAGCGGGAGGGGTGAATACGCAGTATTTT. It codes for CASSDTVAGGVNTQYF.

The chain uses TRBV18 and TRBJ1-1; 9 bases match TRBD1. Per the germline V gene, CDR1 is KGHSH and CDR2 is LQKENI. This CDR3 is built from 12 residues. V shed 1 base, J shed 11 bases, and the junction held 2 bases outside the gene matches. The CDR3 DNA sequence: TGTGCCAGCTCACCACGGGACAGGGATGCTTTCTTT. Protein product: CASSPRDRDAFF.

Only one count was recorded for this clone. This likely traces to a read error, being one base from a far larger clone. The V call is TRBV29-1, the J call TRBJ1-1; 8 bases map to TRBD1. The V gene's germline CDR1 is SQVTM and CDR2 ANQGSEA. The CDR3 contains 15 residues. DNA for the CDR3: TGCAGCGTAGACAGGGGCTGGGGGATGGACACTGAAGCTTCCTTT. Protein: CSVDRGWGMDTEASF.

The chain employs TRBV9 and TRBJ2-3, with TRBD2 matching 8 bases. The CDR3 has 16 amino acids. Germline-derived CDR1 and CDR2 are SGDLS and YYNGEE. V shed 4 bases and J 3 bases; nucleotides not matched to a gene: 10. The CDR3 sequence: CASSYYSGMGTDTQYF. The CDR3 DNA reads TGTGCCAGCAGCTACTATAGCGGGATGGGAACAGATACGCAGTATTTT.

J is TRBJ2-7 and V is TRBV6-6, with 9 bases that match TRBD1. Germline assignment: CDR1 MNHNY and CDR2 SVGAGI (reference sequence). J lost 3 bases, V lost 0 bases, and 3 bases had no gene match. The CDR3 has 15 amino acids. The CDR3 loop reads CASSYSRDRVYEQYF. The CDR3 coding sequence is TGTGCCAGCAGTTACTCGAGGGACAGGGTCTACGAGCAGTACTTC.

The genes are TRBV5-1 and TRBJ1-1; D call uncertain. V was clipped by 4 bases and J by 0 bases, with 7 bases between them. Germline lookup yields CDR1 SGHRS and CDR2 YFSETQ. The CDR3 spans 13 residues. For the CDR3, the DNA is TGCGCCAGCAGCCCTACGATGAACACTGAAGCTTTCTTT. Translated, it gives CASSPTMNTEAFF.

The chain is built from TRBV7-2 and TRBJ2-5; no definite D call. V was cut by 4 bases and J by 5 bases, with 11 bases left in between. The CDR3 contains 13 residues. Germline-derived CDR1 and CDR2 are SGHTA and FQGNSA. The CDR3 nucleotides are TGTGCCAGCAGCTCCCCACCTTGGGAGACCCAGTACTTC. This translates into CASSSPPWETQYF.

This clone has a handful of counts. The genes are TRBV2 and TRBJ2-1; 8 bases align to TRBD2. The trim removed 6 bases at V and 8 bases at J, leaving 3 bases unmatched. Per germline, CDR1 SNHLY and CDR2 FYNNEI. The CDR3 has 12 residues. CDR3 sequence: CASRGLVYEQFF. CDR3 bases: TGTGCCAGCAGGGGACTAGTTTATGAGCAGTTCTTC. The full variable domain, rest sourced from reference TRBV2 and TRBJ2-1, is EPEVTQTPSHQVTQMGQEVILRCVPISNHLYFYWYRQILGQKVEFLVSFYNNEISEKSEIFDDQFSVERPDGSNFTLKIRSTKLEDSAMYFCASRGLVYEQFFGPGTRLTVL.

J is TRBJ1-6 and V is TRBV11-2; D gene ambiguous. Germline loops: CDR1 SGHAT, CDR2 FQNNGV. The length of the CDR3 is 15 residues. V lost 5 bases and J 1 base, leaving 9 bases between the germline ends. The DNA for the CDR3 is TGTGCCAGCAGCCGCTCGGAGTCCTATAATTCACCCCTCCACTTT. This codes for CASSRSESYNSPLHF. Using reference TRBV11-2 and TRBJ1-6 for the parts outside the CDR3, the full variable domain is EAGVAQSPRYKIIEKRQSVAFWCNPISGHATLYWYQQILGQGPKLLIQFQNNGVVDDSQLPKDRFSAERLKGVDSTLKIQPAKLEDSAVYLCASSRSESYNSPLHFGNGTRLTVT.

The CDR3 DNA follows: TGTGCCAGCAGCCAAGATGTCGGGGGGAGCACAGATACGCAGTATTTT. This codes for CASSQDVGGSTDTQYF. The V and J genes are TRBV14 and TRBJ2-3, with 7 bases that match TRBD2. Germline CDR1 is SGHDN and CDR2 is FVKESK. Trimming took 0 bases from V and 0 from J; bases not matched to a gene: 3. The CDR3 is 16 residues long.

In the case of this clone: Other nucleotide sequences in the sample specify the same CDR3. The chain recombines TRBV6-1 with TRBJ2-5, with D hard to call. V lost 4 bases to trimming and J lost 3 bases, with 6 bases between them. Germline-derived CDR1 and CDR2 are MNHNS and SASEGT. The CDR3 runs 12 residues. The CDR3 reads CASSVVEETQYF. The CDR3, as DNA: TGTGCCAGCAGTGTGGTGGAAGAGACCCAGTACTTC.

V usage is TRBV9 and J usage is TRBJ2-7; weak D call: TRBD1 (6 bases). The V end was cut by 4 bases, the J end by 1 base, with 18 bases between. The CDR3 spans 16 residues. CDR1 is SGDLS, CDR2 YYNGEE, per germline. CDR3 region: CASSLNPGQESYEQYF. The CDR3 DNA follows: TGTGCCAGCAGCCTCAATCCGGGACAAGAGTCCTACGAGCAGTACTTC.

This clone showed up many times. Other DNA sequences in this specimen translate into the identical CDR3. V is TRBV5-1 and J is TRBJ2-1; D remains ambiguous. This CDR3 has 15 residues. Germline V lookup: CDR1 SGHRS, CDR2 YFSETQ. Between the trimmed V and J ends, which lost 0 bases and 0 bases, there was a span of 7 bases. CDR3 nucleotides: TGCGCCAGCAGCTTGGGCACGAGCTCCTACAATGAGCAGTTCTTC. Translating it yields CASSLGTSSYNEQFF.

DNA of the CDR3: TGTGCCAGCAGCTTAAGTCGGACTAGCGGGAGTATAAATGAGCAGTTCTTC. Translation gives CASSLSRTSGSINEQFF. V usage is TRBV27 and J usage is TRBJ2-1; 13 positions match TRBD2. The CDR3 runs 17 residues. Germline values: CDR1 MNHEY, CDR2 SMNVEV (reference sequence). V gave up 6 bases and J gave up 7 bases; unmatched junction bases: 12.

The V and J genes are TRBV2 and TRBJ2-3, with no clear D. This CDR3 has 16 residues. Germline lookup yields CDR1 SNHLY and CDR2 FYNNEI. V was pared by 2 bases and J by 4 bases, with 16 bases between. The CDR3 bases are TGTGCCAGCAGTGAACCCCCCGGTCGTTTTGCAGATACGCAGTATTTT. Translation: CASSEPPGRFADTQYF.

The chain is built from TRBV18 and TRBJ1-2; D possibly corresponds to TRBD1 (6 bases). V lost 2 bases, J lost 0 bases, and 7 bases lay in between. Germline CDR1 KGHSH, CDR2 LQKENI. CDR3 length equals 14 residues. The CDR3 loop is CASSPGDTNYGYTF. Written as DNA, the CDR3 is TGTGCCAGCTCACCAGGGGACACTAACTATGGCTACACCTTC. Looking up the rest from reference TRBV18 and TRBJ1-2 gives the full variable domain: NAGVMQNPRHLVRRRGQEARLRCSPMKGHSHVYWYRQLPEEGLKFMVYLQKENIIDESGMPKERFSAEFPKEGPSILRIQQVVRGDSAAYFCASSPGDTNYGYTFGSGTRLTVV.

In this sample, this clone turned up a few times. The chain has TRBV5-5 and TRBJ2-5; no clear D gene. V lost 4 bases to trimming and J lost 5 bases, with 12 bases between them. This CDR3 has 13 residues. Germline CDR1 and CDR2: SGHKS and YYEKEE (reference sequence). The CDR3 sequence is CASSSPRAETQYF. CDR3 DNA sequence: TGTGCCAGCAGCAGCCCCCGGGCCGAGACCCAGTACTTC.

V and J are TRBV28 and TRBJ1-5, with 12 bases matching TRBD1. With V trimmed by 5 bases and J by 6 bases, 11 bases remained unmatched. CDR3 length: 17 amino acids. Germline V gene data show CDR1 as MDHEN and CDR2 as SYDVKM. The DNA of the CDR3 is TGTGCCAGCAGTCCCCTCGGGACAGGGGGCCGGGGTCAGCCCCAGCATTTT. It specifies CASSPLGTGGRGQPQHF.

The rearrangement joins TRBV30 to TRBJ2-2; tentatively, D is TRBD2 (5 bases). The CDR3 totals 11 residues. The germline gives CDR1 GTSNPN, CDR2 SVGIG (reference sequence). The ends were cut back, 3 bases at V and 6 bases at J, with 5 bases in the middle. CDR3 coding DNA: TGTGCCTGGAGGGACTCCGGGGAGCTGTTTTTT. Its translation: CAWRDSGELFF.